These 11 T cell receptor beta chains share one sample of origin, sequenced in a study of T cells in Graves' hyperthyroidism and ophthalmopathy. Researchers took RNA transcripts and amplified the TCR beta CDR3 regions from them. HTBI primers were used for first-round RT-PCR of the TCR CDR3. TCRdb recomputed calls from the multiplex PCR reads with MiXCR, one row per CDR3 protein. The sample holds about 480,000 distinct CDR3 sequences, roughly 22% seen once. Sequenced material: blood. Receptors were obtained from a woman in her 70s with Graves' ophthalmopathy.

This clonotype was seen a handful of times. The chain is built from TRBV28 and TRBJ1-5; TRBD1 aligns across 9 bases. Germline-derived CDR1 and CDR2 are MDHEN and SYDVKM. J lost 0 bases, V lost 8 bases, and 8 bases had no gene match. This CDR3 contains 16 residues. The CDR3: CASGQGPPYSNQPQHF. CDR3 sequence (DNA): TGTGCCAGCGGACAGGGGCCCCCTTATAGCAATCAGCCCCAGCATTTT.

This clonotype was found a few times. J is TRBJ1-3 and V is TRBV28; no firm D call. Germline values: CDR1 MDHEN, CDR2 SYDVKM. Trimming removed 2 bases from V and 11 bases from J, with 19 bases in between. CDR3 length equals 15 residues. The CDR3 nucleotides are TGTGCCAGCAGTTTAACTCTAGGAGGCGGGTTTGCCATATATTTT. Translated, it gives CASSLTLGGGFAIYF.

V and J are TRBV3-1 and TRBJ2-3; tentatively, D is TRBD1 or TRBD2 (5 bases each). Trimming took 4 bases from V and 1 from J, leaving 9 bases between them. The CDR3 runs to 14 residues. Germline-derived CDR1 and CDR2 are LGHDT and YNNKEL (reference sequence). The CDR3 DNA reads TGTGCCAGCAGCCGAGGGGCTGGCACAGATACGCAGTATTTT. Its protein is CASSRGAGTDTQYF.

This clonotype appeared many times. The J gene is TRBJ1-1, the V gene TRBV28; 7 bases are a match to TRBD1. The junction had 5 bases not matched to a gene; V was cut back by 6 bases and J by 1 base. CDR3 size: 14 residues. Germline assignment: CDR1 MDHEN and CDR2 SYDVKM. CDR3 protein: CASRSQGWNTEAFF. CDR3 coding DNA: TGTGCCAGCAGGTCACAGGGGTGGAACACTGAAGCTTTCTTT.

This clonotype showed up just a few times. This chain links TRBV24-1 with TRBJ2-2; D not resolved. V shed 7 bases and J shed 0 bases, with 5 bases lying between them. The length of the CDR3 is 13 residues. Germline-derived CDR1 and CDR2 are KGHDR and SFDVKD. The CDR3 protein is CATRSTNTGELFF. The CDR3 DNA sequence: TGTGCCACCAGGTCTACGAACACCGGGGAGCTGTTTTTT.

The chain links TRBV19 to TRBJ1-2; 10 bases agree with TRBD1. The CDR3 covers 13 residues. Trimming cost V 4 bases and J 4 bases; bases outside gene matches: 0. Germline CDR1 LNHDA, CDR2 SQIVND (reference sequence). The CDR3 DNA reads as TGTGCCAGTAGTAGACAGGGGGCCTATGGCTACACCTTC. This codes for CASSRQGAYGYTF.

The chain recombines TRBV18 with TRBJ2-7; no clear D gene. The CDR3 sequence is 15 residues long. The V gene lost 0 bases and the J gene lost 6 bases, with 15 bases spanning the gap. Per the germline V gene, CDR1 is KGHSH and CDR2 is LQKENI. In DNA form, the CDR3 reads TGTGCCAGCTCACCACCGATCGGTACAGCGCGCGAGCAGTACTTC. It is translated as CASSPPIGTAREQYF.

The chain joins TRBV7-2 to TRBJ2-1; a possible D gene is TRBD2 (6 bases). V lost 5 bases and J 14 bases, leaving 16 bases between the germline ends. The CDR3 extends over 12 amino acids. The germline gives CDR1 SGHTA, CDR2 FQGNSA. The CDR3 region is CASSVDYKVKFF. In DNA, the CDR3 is TGTGCCAGCAGCGTGGACTATAAAGTTAAGTTCTTC.

This clonotype was detected ten times or more. This sequence joins TRBV28 and TRBJ1-2; the match to TRBD1 covers 10 bases. The V gene's germline CDR1 is MDHEN and CDR2 SYDVKM. Trimming at V came to 6 bases and at J to 4 bases, leaving 5 bases not matched to a gene. The CDR3 is 14 residues long. The CDR3 spells CASSRTGGSYGYTF. The CDR3 coding sequence is TGTGCCAGCAGCCGGACAGGGGGTAGCTATGGCTACACCTTC.

The chain is built from TRBV5-1 and TRBJ1-5, with 7 bases identical to TRBD1. Trimming removed 0 bases from V and 5 bases from J; junction bases left unmatched: 5. The CDR3 consists of 15 residues. Germline CDR1 SGHRS, CDR2 YFSETQ. CDR3 bases: TGCGCCAGCAGCTTGGAGGGGACAGCGTATCAGCCCCAGCATTTT. It yields the protein CASSLEGTAYQPQHF.

This clonotype was found a few times. This chain links TRBV5-8 with TRBJ2-7; possibly TRBD1 for D (7 bases). Between the trimmed V and J ends, which lost 4 bases and 2 bases, there was a span of 13 bases. Per germline, CDR1 SGHTS and CDR2 YDEGEE. CDR3 size: 14 residues. CDR3 residues: CASSIVRGAYEQYF. The CDR3 DNA reads TGTGCCAGCAGCATCGTCAGGGGGGCCTACGAGCAGTACTTC.